The 9 T cell receptor beta chains listed next were all sequenced from one sample in a study of shared clonotypes between healthy human individuals. Profiling relied on immunoSEQ multiplex PCR, and the TCRdb table lists in-frame clones only, not all of them. Among 1,500,000 or so clones listed, around 95% were seen once. The material sequenced was naive CD4+ T cells sorted from blood. Subset: CD45RA+ positively selected. All receptors derive from a man in his thirties or forties in good health.

The rearrangement links TRBV21-1 to TRBJ1-5. TRBV21-1 is labeled a pseudogene. The CDR3 runs to 21 residues. The CDR3 here is CASSNGQCGLRGRDSNQPQHF. CDR3 bases: TGTGCCAGCAGCAATGGGCAGTGTGGGCTTCGGGGGCGGGATAGCAATCAGCCCCAGCATTTT.

With respect to this clone: In the same sample, other DNA sequences code for this CDR3. The V and J genes are TRBV7-8 and TRBJ2-2; D unclear. Germline V lookup: CDR1 SGHVS, CDR2 FQNEAQ. Trimming cost V 3 bases and J 1 base, with 0 bases left between them. The CDR3 is made up of 12 amino acids. The chain's CDR3 is CASSLNTGELFF. The CDR3 nucleotides are TGTGCCAGCAGCTTGAACACCGGGGAGCTGTTTTTT.

This clone turned up a few times. Other nucleotide sequences from this sample produce the same CDR3. The chain couples TRBV19 to TRBJ2-7; no definite D call. Germline loops: CDR1 LNHDA, CDR2 SQIVND (reference sequence). CDR3 length: 13 residues. V lost 1 base, J lost 0 bases, and 4 bases lay in between. The CDR3 spells CASSIGSSYEQYF. The CDR3 coding sequence is TGTGCCAGTAGTATAGGATCCTCCTACGAGCAGTACTTC.

J is TRBJ2-7 and V is TRBV5-5, with D tentatively TRBD1 or TRBD2 (5 bases each). Trimming removed 5 bases at V and 3 bases at J, with 12 bases between. Germline V gene data show CDR1 as SGHKS and CDR2 as YYEKEE (reference sequence). CDR3 length: 13 amino acids. The CDR3 spells CASSYRGVYEQYF. The CDR3 bases are TGTGCCAGCAGTTACCGAGGGGTCTACGAGCAGTACTTC.

V gene TRBV19 combines with J gene TRBJ2-3; D may be TRBD2 (5 bases). Germline CDR1 reads LNHDA; CDR2 reads SQIVND (reference sequence). CDR3 length: 13 amino acids. V gave up 10 bases and J gave up 2 bases, with 13 bases separating them. CDR3 nucleotide sequence: TGTGCCACTACGAACCGGGACACAGATACGCAGTATTTT. It translates to CATTNRDTDTQYF.

The V call is TRBV28, the J call TRBJ2-7; D remains ambiguous. Germline V lookup: CDR1 MDHEN, CDR2 SYDVKM. The V end was cut by 4 bases, the J end by 6 bases, with 13 bases between. This CDR3 is 13 amino acids long. CDR3: CASSSDPTREQYF. In DNA form, the CDR3 reads TGTGCCAGCAGTTCCGACCCAACCCGCGAGCAGTACTTC. Full variable domain (missing parts from reference TRBV28 and TRBJ2-7): DVKVTQSSRYLVKRTGEKVFLECVQDMDHENMFWYRQDPGLGLRLIYFSYDVKMKEKGDIPEGYSVSREKKERFSLILESASTNQTSMYLCASSSDPTREQYFGPGTRLTVT.

The rearrangement links TRBV30 to TRBJ1-1, with D perhaps TRBD1 (6 bases). Trimming shortened V by 3 bases and J by 5 bases, and 10 bases separated the two germline ends. Germline CDR1 is GTSNPN and CDR2 is SVGIG (reference sequence). This CDR3 spans 12 amino acids. CDR3 in amino acids: CAWSRGTTEAFF. CDR3 sequence (DNA): TGTGCCTGGAGCAGGGGAACGACTGAAGCTTTCTTT.

The chain recombines TRBV9 with TRBJ2-1, with D unclear. Germline assignment: CDR1 SGDLS and CDR2 YYNGEE. V gave up 0 bases and J gave up 3 bases, with 10 bases separating them. CDR3 length: 15 residues. The CDR3 loop reads CASSVGPNDYNEQFF. CDR3 nucleotide sequence: TGTGCCAGCAGCGTAGGCCCCAACGACTACAATGAGCAGTTCTTC.

This clone was observed a single time. The chain carries TRBV6-5 and TRBJ2-7, with TRBD2 identical over 10 bases. The germline gives CDR1 MNHEY, CDR2 SVGAGI. V trimming: 8 bases; J trimming: 4 bases; junction bases outside the gene matches: 5. The CDR3 runs to 13 residues. The CDR3 bases are TGTGCCAGCCAGCGGGAGGGCCTTTACGAGCAGTACTTC. As protein: CASQREGLYEQYF.